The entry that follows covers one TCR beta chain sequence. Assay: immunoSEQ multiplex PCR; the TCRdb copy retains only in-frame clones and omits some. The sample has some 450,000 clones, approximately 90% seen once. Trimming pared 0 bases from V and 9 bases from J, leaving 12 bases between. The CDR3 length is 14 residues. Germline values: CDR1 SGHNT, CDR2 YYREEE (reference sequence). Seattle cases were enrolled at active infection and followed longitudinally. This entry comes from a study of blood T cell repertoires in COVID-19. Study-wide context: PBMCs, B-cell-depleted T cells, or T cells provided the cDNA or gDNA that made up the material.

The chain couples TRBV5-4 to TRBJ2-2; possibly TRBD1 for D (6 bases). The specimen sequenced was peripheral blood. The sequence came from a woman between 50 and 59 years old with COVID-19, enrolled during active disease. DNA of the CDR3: TGTGCCAGCAGCTTGGGCAGGGGTCCCCGGGAGCTGTTTTTT. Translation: CASSLGRGPRELFF.